This T cell receptor beta chain came from a study of blood T cells in healthy people across ages. This clonotype has more than one count but fewer than ten. Its antigen is unidentified. Then a second PCR, running roughly 6 to 12 cycles, was carried out with a sample-barcoded 5' primer and a J-beta primer mix. Each cDNA molecule was tagged by a template-switch adaptor with 12 random nucleotides. One entry per CDR3 protein results from TCRdb running MiXCR on the 5' RACE reads. The sample includes 1.5 million to 2 million distinct CDR3 sequences, about 28% seen only once; the top ten take 7.7%. Study observations and caveats: It was found that TCR beta diversity correlated strongly with the percentage of naive T cells.

Each sample gave at least 6.5 million isolated PBMCs. The clonotype comes from a woman aged 25-40 years in good health. Input material: blood.

In DNA form, the CDR3 reads TGTGCCAGCAGCCAAAGCCCACCCCCAGATACGCAGTATTTT. Its translation is CASSQSPPPDTQYF. The genes are TRBV3-1 and TRBJ2-3; D call uncertain. The CDR3 contains 14 residues. Germline V gives CDR1 LGHDT, CDR2 YNNKEL (reference sequence). Trimming removed 2 bases at V and 4 bases at J, with 10 bases between.